This T cell receptor beta chain was profiled in a study of TIL therapy for anti-PD-1-resistant metastatic lung cancer. Study information: Median tumor mutation burden was under 1.6 mutations per megabase.

The libraries were made with immunoSEQ v3. Measured with immunoSEQ multiplex PCR; TCRdb has only the in-frame clones, and not every one. The table records tens of thousands of clones, 70% to 80% of them present only once. Germline V gene lookup returns CDR1 SGHRS and CDR2 YFSETQ. Trimming removed 10 bases from V and 2 bases from J; junction bases left unmatched: 8. This CDR3 contains 14 residues. Time point in this sample: pre-treatment sample, taken before nivolumab and TIL therapy. The source material was blood, sampled at baseline. This clonotype originated in a woman between 30 and 85 years old with non-small cell lung cancer. V is TRBV5-1 and J is TRBJ1-4; 7 nucleotides agree with TRBD1. Written as DNA, the CDR3 is TGCGCCTCAAAGCAGGGGGGGACTAATGAAAAACTGTTTTTT. Translating gives CASKQGGTNEKLFF.